The 12 T cell receptor beta chains below all came from one sample that was sequenced in a study of T cells in Graves' hyperthyroidism and ophthalmopathy. Using RNA transcripts as the source, TCR beta CDR3 regions were amplified. Researchers ran a first-round RT-PCR on the TCR CDR3 using the HTBI primer set. TCRdb reprocessed the multiplex PCR reads via MiXCR and lists one record per CDR3 protein. The sample has about 250,000 distinct CDR3 sequences, over 20% seen once; the top ten hold approximately 32%. Sequenced: blood. These receptors were taken from a middle-aged woman with Graves' ophthalmopathy.

Comments on this clonotype: A much larger clone lies one base from this, so it may be a read error. The genes are TRBV7-8 and TRBJ1-5; tentative D call: TRBD1 (5 bases). Per germline, CDR1 SGHVS and CDR2 FQNEAQ. The CDR3 extends over 15 amino acids. CDR3 region: CASSLARSGSQTQHF. The CDR3 DNA follows: TGTGCCAGCAGCTTAGCGAGGTCAGGGAGTCAGACCCAGCATTTT.

This clonotype occurred many times. This chain connects TRBV30 to TRBJ2-7; no definite D call. V was cut by 0 bases and J by 6 bases, with 6 bases left in between. From germline, CDR1 is GTSNPN and CDR2 SVGIG (reference sequence). The CDR3 is 11 residues long. CDR3 in amino acids: CAWSVNFEQYF. The CDR3, as DNA: TGTGCCTGGAGTGTAAACTTCGAGCAGTACTTC.

This clonotype was recorded at least ten times. The chain carries TRBV11-2 and TRBJ2-2, with D perhaps matching TRBD2 (6 bases). Germline V lookup: CDR1 SGHAT, CDR2 FQNNGV. This CDR3 spans 16 amino acids. Trimming stripped 3 bases from V and 2 bases from J, with 13 bases between. CDR3 DNA: TGTGCCAGCAGCTTCGACTCCGGGGGTAACACCGGGGAGCTGTTTTTT. Encoded protein: CASSFDSGGNTGELFF.

This chain links TRBV12-3 or TRBV12-4 with TRBJ1-1; 7 positions match TRBD1. V lost 5 bases and J lost 7; bases outside the gene matches: 10. CDR3 length: 14 amino acids. CDR3 residues: CASSPLQGRLEAFF. The DNA of the CDR3 is TGTGCCAGCAGTCCACTACAGGGGAGGCTTGAAGCTTTCTTT.

This clonotype came up many times. The chain combines TRBV30 with TRBJ1-5; 7 bases are a match to TRBD1. The germline CDR1 and CDR2 sequences are GTSNPN and SVGIG (reference sequence). Unmatched junction bases numbered 3, after V lost 0 bases and J lost 4 bases. The CDR3 consists of 14 residues. For the CDR3, the DNA is TGTGCCTGGAGTGTAGGGGGCGGGAATCAGCCCCAGCATTTT. Residues: CAWSVGGGNQPQHF.

This clonotype was recorded many times. The chain joins TRBV7-9 to TRBJ1-5; D remains ambiguous. The CDR3 sequence is 14 residues long. Trimming took off 0 bases at V and 3 bases at J, with 6 bases between the two ends. Looked up from germline, CDR1 is SEHNR and CDR2 is FQNEAQ (reference sequence). The CDR3 here is CASSLAGFNQPQHF. The CDR3 DNA is TGTGCCAGCAGCTTAGCAGGGTTCAATCAGCCCCAGCATTTT. The complete variable domain, with remaining parts taken from reference TRBV7-9 and TRBJ1-5, reads DTGVSQNPRHKITKRGQNVTFRCDPISEHNRLYWYRQTLGQGPEFLTYFQNEAQLEKSRLLSDRFSAERPKGSFSTLEIQRTEQGDSAMYLCASSLAGFNQPQHFGDGTRLSIL.

This chain uses TRBV6-5 with TRBJ2-7; perhaps TRBD1 as D (6 bases). This CDR3 contains 15 residues. The germline CDR1 and CDR2 sequences are MNHEY and SVGAGI. Trimming shortened V by 0 bases and J by 6 bases, and 15 bases separated the two germline ends. The CDR3 DNA follows: TGTGCCAGCAGTTACTCGCAGGGGAGCTCGGCCGAGCAGTACTTC. Residues: CASSYSQGSSAEQYF.

Comment on this clonotype: At one of its ends the junction is not consistent with the germline gene, which may arise from a read error. The V call is TRBV20-1, the J call TRBJ2-7; D not certain. Germline CDR1 is DFQATT and CDR2 is SNEGSKA (reference sequence). The CDR3 has 13 amino acids. The chain's CDR3 is CSAGESLLNEQYF. For the CDR3, the DNA is TGCAGTGCTGGAGAAAGCCTCTTGAACGAGCAGTACTTC.

This clonotype was observed many times. The V call is TRBV2, the J call TRBJ2-7; a weak D match, TRBD2 (7 bases). From germline, CDR1 is SNHLY and CDR2 FYNNEI. The CDR3 is 13 residues long. With 7 bases removed from V and 3 bases from J, the gap between germline ends came to 13 bases. In DNA form, the CDR3 reads TGTGCCAGCAAACAGGGAGGGGACTACGAGCAGTACTTC. Protein product: CASKQGGDYEQYF.

This clonotype was detected many times. The chain combines TRBV2 with TRBJ2-5, with D maybe TRBD1 (6 bases). This CDR3 is built from 15 residues. From germline, CDR1 is SNHLY and CDR2 FYNNEI. The ends were cut back, 5 bases at V and 4 bases at J, with 17 bases in the middle. The CDR3 here is CASSHSTGKGETQYF. CDR3 nucleotide sequence: TGTGCCAGCAGTCACTCAACAGGGAAAGGAGAGACCCAGTACTTC.

This clonotype was seen at least ten times. J is TRBJ2-5 and V is TRBV15; D gene unclear. CDR1 is LNHNV and CDR2 is YYDKDF in the germline V gene (reference sequence). The ends were cut back, 0 bases at V and 5 bases at J, with 7 bases in the middle. This CDR3 is built from 13 residues. The CDR3 DNA sequence: TGTGCCACCAGCAGAGATTCGGGCGAGACCCAGTACTTC. Amino acid sequence: CATSRDSGETQYF.

This clonotype was counted at least ten times. The V and J genes are TRBV3-1 and TRBJ2-7; no firm D call. Germline-derived CDR1 and CDR2 are LGHDT and YNNKEL (reference sequence). The length of the CDR3 is 13 residues. V lost 2 bases to trimming and J lost 3 bases, with 8 bases between them. The CDR3 here is CASSQRDGYEQYF. CDR3 nucleotide sequence: TGTGCCAGCAGCCAAAGGGATGGCTACGAGCAGTACTTC.